The 29 T cell receptor beta chains in this list originate from one sample, sequenced in a study of human T cells and chemical hapten exposure. One entry per CDR3 protein results from TCRdb running MiXCR on the RACE reads. Of about 81,000 distinct CDR3 sequences listed, roughly 10% were seen once; the top ten hold roughly 2.5%. The time point: patch test 2, 6 weeks after DPC sensitization. Treatment denoted: therapeutic diphenylcyclopropenone sensitization with weekly scalp DPC. The sequences come from whole blood, collected in connection with sensitization to the hapten diphenylcyclopropenone (DPC). The receptors shown here come from a woman in her thirties with alopecia areata. Some clones in this sample may be carry-over from other donors' samples.

This clonotype has a count of ten or more. The chain employs TRBV12-3 or TRBV12-4 and TRBJ2-4; maybe TRBD1 (6 bases). This CDR3 spans 14 amino acids. Between the trimmed V and J ends, which lost 5 bases and 1 base, there was a span of 9 bases. The CDR3 DNA reads as TGTGCCAGCAGTCCACAGGGCGCCAAAAACATTCAGTACTTC. This sequence encodes CASSPQGAKNIQYF.

This clonotype appeared many times. The chain uses TRBV4-3 and TRBJ1-2; no clear D. Germline V CDR1 and CDR2: LGHNA, YSLEER. The CDR3 is 15 amino acids. V dropped 0 bases and J dropped 4 bases, with 12 bases sitting between them. CDR3 protein: CASSQDLGRTYGYTF. CDR3 coding DNA: TGCGCCAGCAGCCAAGATTTAGGCAGGACCTATGGCTACACCTTC.

This clonotype was recorded at least ten times. The rearrangement uses TRBV19 and TRBJ1-5; tentative D call: TRBD1 (5 bases). This CDR3 spans 15 amino acids. Trimming removed 5 bases from V and 6 bases from J, with 17 bases in between. The germline V gene has CDR1 LNHDA and CDR2 SQIVND (reference sequence). The CDR3 reads CASSVGREGGQPQHF. In nucleotides, the CDR3 is TGTGCCAGTAGTGTGGGCAGGGAAGGCGGTCAGCCCCAGCATTTT.

This clonotype was detected ten times or more. The gene calls are TRBV29-1 and TRBJ1-2; 9 nucleotides line up with TRBD1. The CDR3 has 12 residues. Germline lookup yields CDR1 SQVTM and CDR2 ANQGSEA. J gave up 7 bases and V 8 bases, and 8 bases lay outside the gene matches. The CDR3 DNA is TGCAGCTCGGGACAGGGAGGTAGTGGCTACACCTTC. Protein sequence: CSSGQGGSGYTF.

This chain uses TRBV28 with TRBJ1-3, with D maybe TRBD1 (5 bases). Trimming cost V 2 bases and J 0 bases, with 8 bases left between them. The CDR3 totals 15 residues. Germline CDR1 is MDHEN and CDR2 is SYDVKM. The CDR3 reads CASSLADSSGNTIYF. Written as DNA, the CDR3 is TGTGCCAGCAGTTTAGCAGACAGCTCTGGAAACACCATATATTTT.

This clonotype has ten or more counts. This chain links TRBV12-3 or TRBV12-4 with TRBJ1-5, with D possibly matching TRBD1 (6 bases). V lost 5 bases and J lost 2, with 16 bases in between. The CDR3 is 16 residues long. CDR3 nucleotides: TGTGCCAGCAGTCCCACCCGGGACATAGGCAATCAGCCCCAGCATTTT. Translated: CASSPTRDIGNQPQHF.

Ten or more counts support this clonotype. This chain joins TRBV5-1 and TRBJ1-1; D remains unclear. Looked up from germline, CDR1 is SGHRS and CDR2 is YFSETQ. The CDR3 extends over 14 amino acids. Trimming left V 4 bases short and J 8 bases short, with 18 bases between. This chain's CDR3 is CASSASPGEREAFF. Here the CDR3 DNA reads TGCGCCAGCAGCGCAAGTCCGGGAGAGAGGGAAGCTTTCTTT. The variable domain in full, completed from reference TRBV5-1 and TRBJ1-1, reads KAGVTQTPRYLIKTRGQQVTLSCSPISGHRSVSWYQQTPGQGLQFLFEYFSETQRNKGNFPGRFSGRQFSNSRSEMNVSTLELGDSALYLCASSASPGEREAFFGQGTRLTVV.

This clonotype was seen a few times. V gene TRBV10-3 combines with J gene TRBJ1-1; TRBD1 aligns across 11 bases. CDR3 length equals 12 residues. Germline trimming cut 8 bases from V and 4 bases from J; bases unmatched to any gene: 0. Per the germline V gene, CDR1 is ENHRY and CDR2 is SYGVKD. CDR3 bases: TGTGCCATCGGGACAGGGGGCACTGAAGCTTTCTTT. Its translation: CAIGTGGTEAFF.

The CDR3 is CASSLGTGLGETQYF. The DNA of the CDR3 is TGTGCCAGCAGCTTGGGGACAGGGTTAGGAGAGACCCAGTACTTC. This chain connects TRBV5-5 to TRBJ2-5; 8 nucleotides match TRBD1. Germline loops: CDR1 SGHKS, CDR2 YYEKEE (reference sequence). The ends lost 0 bases at V and 4 bases at J; junction bases unmatched: 5. The CDR3 loop spans 15 amino acids.

This sequence joins TRBV4-3 and TRBJ1-2, with D maybe TRBD1 (6 bases). Germline-derived CDR1 and CDR2 are LGHNA and YSLEER. V lost 1 base and J lost 6, with 12 bases in between. The CDR3 spans 14 residues. The CDR3 nucleotides are TGCGCCAGCAGCCAAGGTGGGGGCAAGGATGGCTACACCTTC. Amino acids: CASSQGGGKDGYTF.

This clonotype turned up a few times. The V gene is TRBV15, the J gene TRBJ2-7, with D possibly being TRBD1 (6 bases). Germline CDR1 reads LNHNV; CDR2 reads YYDKDF (reference sequence). V shed 2 bases and J shed 0 bases, with 14 bases lying between them. This CDR3 has 16 amino acids. CDR3 sequence: CATSRTLGQTSYEQYF. DNA of the CDR3: TGTGCCACCAGCAGAACTCTCGGACAGACCTCCTACGAGCAGTACTTC.

This clonotype has only a few counts. The chain joins TRBV2 to TRBJ1-1, with D possibly TRBD1 on 5 matching bases. The CDR3 length is 15 residues. V gave up 6 bases and J gave up 3 bases, with 17 bases separating them. Germline V gene sequence: CDR1 SNHLY, CDR2 FYNNEI. The CDR3 here is CASRIIRGRDTEAFF. The CDR3 coding sequence is TGTGCCAGCAGAATAATCCGGGGGAGGGACACTGAAGCTTTCTTT.

V usage is TRBV6-5 and J usage is TRBJ2-3; D ambiguous. V was shortened by 5 bases and J by 4 bases, with 10 bases between the two germline ends. The CDR3 totals 13 residues. Germline loops: CDR1 MNHEY, CDR2 SVGAGI. The CDR3 region is CASSAGLADTQYF. For the CDR3, the DNA is TGTGCCAGCAGTGCCGGCTTGGCAGATACGCAGTATTTT.

The table lists this clonotype with many counts. V and J are TRBV7-2 and TRBJ1-2; possibly TRBD1 for D (6 bases). The length of the CDR3 is 15 residues. V was clipped by 1 base and J by 3 bases, with 12 bases between them. Germline-derived CDR1 and CDR2 are SGHTA and FQGNSA. As DNA, the CDR3 is TGTGCCAGCAGCTTAGGAGGACAGTGGGACTATGGCTACACCTTC. It encodes CASSLGGQWDYGYTF.

This chain joins TRBV29-1 and TRBJ1-1, with 7 bases lining up with TRBD1. This CDR3 has 12 amino acids. V trimming: 7 bases; J trimming: 1 base; junction bases outside the gene matches: 3. Germline V lookup: CDR1 SQVTM, CDR2 ANQGSEA. The CDR3 DNA reads as TGCAGCGCGGGACAGCAGAACACTGAAGCTTTCTTT. As protein: CSAGQQNTEAFF.

The sample holds many counts of this clonotype. The chain joins TRBV7-9 to TRBJ2-3; D remains unclear. Germline CDR1 reads SEHNR; CDR2 reads FQNEAQ (reference sequence). This CDR3 contains 15 residues. V was pared by 1 base and J by 2 bases, with 10 bases between. In nucleotides, the CDR3 is TGTGCCAGCAGCTTAGTATCGTCATACACAGATACGCAGTATTTT. Residues: CASSLVSSYTDTQYF.

This clonotype has ten or more counts. The chain joins TRBV18 to TRBJ2-3, with D uncertain. Deletions cut 6 bases from V and 7 bases from J, with 14 bases between. This CDR3 region has 13 residues. Per germline, CDR1 KGHSH and CDR2 LQKENI. The CDR3 DNA is TGTGCCAGCTCGGCGTTCGCCTCAAATACGCAGTATTTT. This sequence encodes CASSAFASNTQYF.

This clonotype was observed many times. The chain links TRBV29-1 to TRBJ2-1, with D possibly matching TRBD1 (6 bases). The CDR3 spans 13 residues. CDR1 and CDR2 (germline): SQVTM, ANQGSEA. V was shortened by 4 bases and J by 6 bases, with 13 bases between the two germline ends. In DNA, the CDR3 is TGCAGCGTTGCAACAGGACAGCTCAATGAGCAGTTCTTC. As protein: CSVATGQLNEQFF.

This clonotype was found many times. The chain employs TRBV18 and TRBJ2-3; D not certain. Germline CDR1 reads KGHSH; CDR2 reads LQKENI. V lost 0 bases, J lost 4 bases, and 8 bases lay in between. This CDR3 is built from 14 residues. The CDR3 region has the DNA TGTGCCAGCTCACCACCGGGTCTAGCAGATACGCAGTATTTT. It specifies CASSPPGLADTQYF.

The V and J genes are TRBV7-2 and TRBJ2-3, with D perhaps matching TRBD1 (5 bases). This CDR3 comprises 14 residues. Germline CDR1 and CDR2: SGHTA and FQGNSA. V dropped 6 bases and J dropped 0 bases, with 10 bases sitting between them. DNA for the CDR3: TGTGCCAGCAGGCTACGACAGAGCACAGATACGCAGTATTTT. This codes for CASRLRQSTDTQYF.

This clonotype appeared a few times. J is TRBJ2-7 and V is TRBV20-1; the match to TRBD1 covers 8 bases. The CDR3 spans 14 residues. Germline V lookup: CDR1 DFQATT, CDR2 SNEGSKA (reference sequence). J lost 4 bases, V lost 2 bases, and 7 bases had no gene match. Here the CDR3 DNA reads TGCAGTGCTAGAATCTGGGACAGGACATACGAGCAGTACTTC. Translated: CSARIWDRTYEQYF.

This clonotype was observed a few times. J is TRBJ1-2 and V is TRBV20-1, with a possible D match to TRBD1 (6 bases). V was trimmed by 4 bases and J by 4 bases, leaving 13 bases between them. Germline CDR1 DFQATT, CDR2 SNEGSKA (reference sequence). CDR3 length: 13 residues. The CDR3 nucleotides read TGCAGTGCTACGGACAGAGTCGCCTATGGCTACACCTTC. Its protein product is CSATDRVAYGYTF.

This clonotype is a singleton in its sample. This chain connects TRBV28 to TRBJ2-7, with D unclear. The germline gives CDR1 MDHEN, CDR2 SYDVKM. This CDR3 spans 17 amino acids. V was trimmed by 2 bases and J by 0 bases, leaving 17 bases between them. This chain's CDR3 is CASSLSKFQPHSYEQYF. CDR3 DNA sequence: TGTGCCAGCAGTTTAAGCAAATTCCAACCCCACTCCTACGAGCAGTACTTC.

The rearrangement links TRBV6-5 to TRBJ2-3; 7 bases are shared with TRBD2. With V trimmed by 6 bases and J by 4 bases, 7 bases remained unmatched. The CDR3 runs to 14 residues. Germline V gene lookup returns CDR1 MNHEY and CDR2 SVGAGI. The CDR3: CASRSGASPDTQYF. The CDR3 nucleotides read TGTGCCAGCAGGAGCGGGGCCAGTCCAGATACGCAGTATTTT.

This clonotype turned up a few times. J is TRBJ1-5 and V is TRBV12-3 or TRBV12-4; 8 nucleotides line up with TRBD1. The CDR3 is 15 residues long. After removal of 4 bases from V and 6 bases from J, the junction contained 8 bases not matched to a gene. DNA of the CDR3: TGTGCCAGCAGTTGGACAGGGAGTACAAGTCAGCCCCAGCATTTT. It specifies CASSWTGSTSQPQHF.

This clonotype was counted at least ten times. The chain recombines TRBV28 with TRBJ1-5, with TRBD1 identical over 7 bases. CDR1 MDHEN and CDR2 SYDVKM come from the germline V gene. Losses at the gene ends were 3 bases for V and 3 bases for J; bases not matched to a gene: 5. The CDR3 spans 15 residues. CDR3 DNA: TGTGCCAGCAGTTTCTCGACAGGGAACAATCAGCCCCAGCATTTT. Translated, it gives CASSFSTGNNQPQHF. Drawing the rest from reference TRBV28 and TRBJ1-5, the complete variable domain is DVKVTQSSRYLVKRTGEKVFLECVQDMDHENMFWYRQDPGLGLRLIYFSYDVKMKEKGDIPEGYSVSREKKERFSLILESASTNQTSMYLCASSFSTGNNQPQHFGDGTRLSIL.

Many counts were recorded for this clonotype. V usage is TRBV6-2 or TRBV6-3 and J usage is TRBJ2-7, with TRBD1 as a possible D gene (6 bases). The CDR3 extends over 14 amino acids. Germline V gives CDR1 MNHEY, CDR2 SVGEGT. V was trimmed by 0 bases and J by 2 bases, leaving 8 bases between them. The CDR3 here is CASSYSRTAYEQYF. The CDR3 DNA is TGTGCCAGCAGTTACTCGAGGACAGCCTACGAGCAGTACTTC.

This clonotype was found many times. V is TRBV28 and J is TRBJ1-2, with a tentative D call TRBD1 (5 bases). Germline loops: CDR1 MDHEN, CDR2 SYDVKM. CDR3 length: 11 residues. Between the trimmed V and J ends, which lost 6 bases and 3 bases, there was a span of 5 bases. The CDR3 DNA sequence: TGTGCCAGCAGACAGGACTATGGCTACACCTTC. It encodes CASRQDYGYTF.

This clonotype has ten or more counts. The rearrangement uses TRBV7-3 and TRBJ2-3; no clear D gene. Germline-derived CDR1 and CDR2 are SGHTA and FQGTGA. V was cut by 2 bases and J by 3 bases, with 12 bases left in between. This CDR3 comprises 15 residues. CDR3 coding DNA: TGTGCCAGCAGCTTAGGTACCCATCAGACAGATACGCAGTATTTT. Translated, it gives CASSLGTHQTDTQYF.